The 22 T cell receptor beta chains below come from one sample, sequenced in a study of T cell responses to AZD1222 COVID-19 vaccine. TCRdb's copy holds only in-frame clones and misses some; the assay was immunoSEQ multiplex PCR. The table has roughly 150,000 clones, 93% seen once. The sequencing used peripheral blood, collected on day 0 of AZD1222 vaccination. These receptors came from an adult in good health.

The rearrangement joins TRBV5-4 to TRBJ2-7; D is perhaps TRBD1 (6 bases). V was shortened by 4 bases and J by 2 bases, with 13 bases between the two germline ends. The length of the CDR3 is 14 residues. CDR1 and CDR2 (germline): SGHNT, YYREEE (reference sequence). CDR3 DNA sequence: TGTGCCAGCAGCCCTGGACAGCCTCCCTACGAGCAGTACTTC. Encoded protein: CASSPGQPPYEQYF.

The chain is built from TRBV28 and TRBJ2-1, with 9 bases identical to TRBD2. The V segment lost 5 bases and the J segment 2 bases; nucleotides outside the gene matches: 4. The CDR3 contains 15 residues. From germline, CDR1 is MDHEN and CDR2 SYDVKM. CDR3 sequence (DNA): TGTGCCAGCAGTCCGCCTAGCGGGGCCTACAATGAGCAGTTCTTC. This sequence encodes CASSPPSGAYNEQFF.

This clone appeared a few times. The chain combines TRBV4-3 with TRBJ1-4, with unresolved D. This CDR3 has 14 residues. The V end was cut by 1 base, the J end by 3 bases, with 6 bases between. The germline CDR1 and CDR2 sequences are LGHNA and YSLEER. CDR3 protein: CASSQGGPNEKLFF. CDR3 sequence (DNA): TGCGCCAGCAGCCAAGGAGGGCCTAATGAAAAACTGTTTTTT.

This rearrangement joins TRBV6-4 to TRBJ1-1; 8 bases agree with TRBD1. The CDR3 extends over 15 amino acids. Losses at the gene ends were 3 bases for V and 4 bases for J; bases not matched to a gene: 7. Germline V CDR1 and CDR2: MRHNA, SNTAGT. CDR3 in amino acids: CASSENPGGGTEAFF. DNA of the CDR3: TGTGCCAGCAGTGAGAACCCAGGGGGCGGCACTGAAGCTTTCTTT.

CDR3 nucleotide sequence: TGTGCCAGCAGCAATCCCATGGGGGCCCTGGATACGCAGTATTTT. It is translated as CASSNPMGALDTQYF. J is TRBJ2-3 and V is TRBV21-1; TRBD1, as called in the table, went unchecked against the DNA. TRBV21-1 is a pseudogene segment. This CDR3 spans 15 amino acids.

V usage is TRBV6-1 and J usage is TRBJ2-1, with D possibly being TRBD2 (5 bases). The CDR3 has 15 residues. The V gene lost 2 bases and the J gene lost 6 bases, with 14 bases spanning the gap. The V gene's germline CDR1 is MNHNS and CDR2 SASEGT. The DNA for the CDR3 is TGTGCCAGCAGTGAATTTGGGAGAAAAACCAATGAGCAGTTCTTC. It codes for CASSEFGRKTNEQFF.

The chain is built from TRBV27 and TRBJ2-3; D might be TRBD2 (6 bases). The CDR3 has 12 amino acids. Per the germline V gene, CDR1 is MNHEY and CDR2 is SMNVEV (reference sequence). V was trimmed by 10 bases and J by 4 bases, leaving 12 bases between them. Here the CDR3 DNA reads TGTGCCACTTCGGAGGGCCCAGATACGCAGTATTTT. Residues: CATSEGPDTQYF.

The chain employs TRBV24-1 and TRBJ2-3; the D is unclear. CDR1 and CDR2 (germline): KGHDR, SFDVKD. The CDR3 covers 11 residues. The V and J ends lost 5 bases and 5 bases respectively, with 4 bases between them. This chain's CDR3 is CATSGGDTQYF. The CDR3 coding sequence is TGTGCCACCAGTGGGGGAGATACGCAGTATTTT.

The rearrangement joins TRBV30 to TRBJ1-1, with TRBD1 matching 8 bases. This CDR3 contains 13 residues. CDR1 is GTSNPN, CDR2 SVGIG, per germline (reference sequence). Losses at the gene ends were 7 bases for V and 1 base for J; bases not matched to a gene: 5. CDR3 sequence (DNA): TGTGCCTTCCGACAGGGGACGAACACTGAAGCTTTCTTT. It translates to CAFRQGTNTEAFF.

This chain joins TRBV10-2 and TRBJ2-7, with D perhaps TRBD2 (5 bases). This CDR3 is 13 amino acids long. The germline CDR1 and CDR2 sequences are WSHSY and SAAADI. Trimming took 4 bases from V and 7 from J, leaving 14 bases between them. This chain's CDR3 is CASSVTGPGEQYF. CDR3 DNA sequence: TGCGCCAGCAGTGTCACCGGGCCGGGGGAGCAGTACTTC.

This CDR3 reads CASRTDRGGSYGYTF. In DNA form, the CDR3 reads TGTGCCAGCAGAACGGACAGGGGGGGGTCCTATGGCTACACCTTC. The rearrangement joins TRBV4-2 to TRBJ1-2; TRBD1 matches 10 bases. CDR1 is LGHNA and CDR2 is YNFKEQ in the germline V gene. V trimming: 6 bases; J trimming: 4 bases; junction bases outside the gene matches: 8. The CDR3 runs to 15 residues.

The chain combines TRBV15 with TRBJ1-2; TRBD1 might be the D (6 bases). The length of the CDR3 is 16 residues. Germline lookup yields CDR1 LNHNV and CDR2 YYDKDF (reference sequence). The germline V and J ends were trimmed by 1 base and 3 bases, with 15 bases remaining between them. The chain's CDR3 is CATSRGGIPGDYGYTF. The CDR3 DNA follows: TGTGCCACCAGCAGAGGGGGGATCCCAGGGGACTATGGCTACACCTTC.

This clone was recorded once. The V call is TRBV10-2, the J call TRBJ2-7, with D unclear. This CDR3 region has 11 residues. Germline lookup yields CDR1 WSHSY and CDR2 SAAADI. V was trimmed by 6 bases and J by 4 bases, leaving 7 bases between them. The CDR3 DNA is TGCGCCAGCAGACAAGATTACGAGCAGTACTTC. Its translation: CASRQDYEQYF.

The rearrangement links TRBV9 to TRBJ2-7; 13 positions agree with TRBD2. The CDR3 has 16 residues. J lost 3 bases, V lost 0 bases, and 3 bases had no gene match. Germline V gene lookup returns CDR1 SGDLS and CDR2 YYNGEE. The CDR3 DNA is TGTGCCAGCAGCGTAGGGGGACTAGCGGGAAGCTACGAGCAGTACTTC. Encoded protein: CASSVGGLAGSYEQYF.

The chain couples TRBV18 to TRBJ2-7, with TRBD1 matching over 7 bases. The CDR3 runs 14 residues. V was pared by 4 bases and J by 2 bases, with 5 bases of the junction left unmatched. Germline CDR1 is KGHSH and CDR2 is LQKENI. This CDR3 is CASSLPTGTYEQYF. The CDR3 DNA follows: TGTGCCAGCTCACTCCCGACAGGGACCTACGAGCAGTACTTC.

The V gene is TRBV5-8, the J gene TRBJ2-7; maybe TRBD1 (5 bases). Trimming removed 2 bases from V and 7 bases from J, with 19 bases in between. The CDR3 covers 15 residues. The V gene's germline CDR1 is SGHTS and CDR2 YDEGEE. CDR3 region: CASSLAWGGVDEQYF. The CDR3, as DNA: TGTGCCAGCAGCTTAGCATGGGGCGGCGTGGATGAGCAGTACTTC. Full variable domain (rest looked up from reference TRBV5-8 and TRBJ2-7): EAGVTQSPTHLIKTRGQQATLRCSPISGHTSVYWYQQALGLGLQFLLWYDEGEERNRGNFPPRFSGRQFPNYSSELNVNALELEDSALYLCASSLAWGGVDEQYFGPGTRLTVT.

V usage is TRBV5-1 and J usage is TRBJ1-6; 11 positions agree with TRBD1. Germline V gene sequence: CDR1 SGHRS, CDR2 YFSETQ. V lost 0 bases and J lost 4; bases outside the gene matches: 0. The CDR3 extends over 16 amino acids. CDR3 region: CASSLGDRGYNSPLHF. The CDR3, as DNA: TGCGCCAGCAGCTTGGGGGACAGGGGGTATAATTCACCCCTCCACTTT.

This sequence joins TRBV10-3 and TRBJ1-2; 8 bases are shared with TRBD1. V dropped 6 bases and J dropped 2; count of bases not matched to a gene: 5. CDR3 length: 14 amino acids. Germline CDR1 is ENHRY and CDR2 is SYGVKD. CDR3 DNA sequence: TGTGCCATCAGGGGGGGGGACAGGAACTATGGCTACACCTTC. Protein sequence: CAIRGGDRNYGYTF.

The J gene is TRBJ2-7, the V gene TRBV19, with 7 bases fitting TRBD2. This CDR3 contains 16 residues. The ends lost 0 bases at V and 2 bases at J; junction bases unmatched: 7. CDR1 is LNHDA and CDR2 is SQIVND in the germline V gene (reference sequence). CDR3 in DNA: TGTGCCAGTAGTATAGATCCGGCTAGCGGAACCTACGAGCAGTACTTC. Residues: CASSIDPASGTYEQYF.

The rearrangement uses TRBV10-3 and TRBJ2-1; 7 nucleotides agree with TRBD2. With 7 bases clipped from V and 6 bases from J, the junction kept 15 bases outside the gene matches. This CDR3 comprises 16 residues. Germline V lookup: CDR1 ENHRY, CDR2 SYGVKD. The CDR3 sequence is CAITQASGEAINEQFF. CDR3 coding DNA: TGTGCCATCACCCAAGCAAGCGGGGAAGCTATCAATGAGCAGTTCTTC.

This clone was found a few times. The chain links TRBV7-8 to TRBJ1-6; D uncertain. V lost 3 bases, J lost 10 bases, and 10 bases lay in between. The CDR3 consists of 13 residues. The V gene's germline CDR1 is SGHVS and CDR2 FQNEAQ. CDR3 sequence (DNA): TGTGCCAGCAGCTTGCGTCGGGAATCACCCCTCCACTTT. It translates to CASSLRRESPLHF. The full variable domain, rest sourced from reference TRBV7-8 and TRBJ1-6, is GAGVSQSPRYKVAKRGQDVALRCDPISGHVSLFWYQQALGQGPEFLTYFQNEAQLDKSGLPSDRFFAERPEGSVSTLKIQRTQQEDSAVYLCASSLRRESPLHFGNGTRLTVT.

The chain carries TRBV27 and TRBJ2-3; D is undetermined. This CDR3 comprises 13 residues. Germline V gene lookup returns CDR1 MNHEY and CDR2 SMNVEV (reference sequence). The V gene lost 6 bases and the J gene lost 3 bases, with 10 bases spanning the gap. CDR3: CASRAVRTDTQYF. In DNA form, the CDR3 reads TGTGCCAGCAGGGCGGTTCGAACAGATACGCAGTATTTT.